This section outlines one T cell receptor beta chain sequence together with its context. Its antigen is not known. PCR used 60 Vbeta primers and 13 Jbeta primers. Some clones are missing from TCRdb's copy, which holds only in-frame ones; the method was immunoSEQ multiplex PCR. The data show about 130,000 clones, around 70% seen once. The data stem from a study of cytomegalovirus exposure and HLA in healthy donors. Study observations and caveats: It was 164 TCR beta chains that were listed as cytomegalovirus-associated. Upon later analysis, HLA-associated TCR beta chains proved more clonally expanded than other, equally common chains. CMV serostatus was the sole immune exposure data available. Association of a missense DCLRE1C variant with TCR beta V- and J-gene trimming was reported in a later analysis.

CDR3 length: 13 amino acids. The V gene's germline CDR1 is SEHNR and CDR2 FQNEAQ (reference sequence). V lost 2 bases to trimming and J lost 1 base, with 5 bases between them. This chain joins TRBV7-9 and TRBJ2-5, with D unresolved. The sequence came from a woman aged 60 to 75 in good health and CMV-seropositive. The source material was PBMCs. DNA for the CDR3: TGTGCCAGCAGCTTAAGCCTCCAAGAGACCCAGTACTTC. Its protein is CASSLSLQETQYF.